The clone carrying this T cell receptor (beta chain) was counted only a few times. Its antigen remains unidentified. This record belongs to a study of T cells after posttransplantation cyclophosphamide. Study findings and constraints: TRB overlap between skin or GI tissue T cells and blood was limited. After PTCy, TRB diversity resembled that of CNI/methotrexate controls. Donor-recipient repertoire similarity was low at 1-2 months, rising over year one.

This CDR3 has 15 residues. Germline values: CDR1 SGHAT, CDR2 FQNNGV. Trimming took 3 bases from V and 1 from J, leaving 11 bases between them. A marrow graft followed busulfan-fludarabine conditioning, with cyclophosphamide on days +3 and +4. The data were produced by immunoSEQ multiplex PCR, yet TCRdb's version contains in-frame clones alone and is incomplete. The sample shows about 3,300 clones, 85% of them seen only once. Sequenced material: PBMCs, taken after allogeneic stem cell transplant with posttransplant cyclophosphamide. The J gene is TRBJ2-3, the V gene TRBV11-2; a possible D gene is TRBD1 (6 bases). The TCR sequence derives from a female patient aged 50-59 years who received an allogeneic stem cell transplant from an unrelated donor, was CMV-positive, and had acute and chronic GVHD. Some T cells could come from the graft donor. DNA of the CDR3: TGTGCCAGCAGCTTTCTCGGACAGCGCACAGATACGCAGTATTTT. The encoded protein is CASSFLGQRTDTQYF.